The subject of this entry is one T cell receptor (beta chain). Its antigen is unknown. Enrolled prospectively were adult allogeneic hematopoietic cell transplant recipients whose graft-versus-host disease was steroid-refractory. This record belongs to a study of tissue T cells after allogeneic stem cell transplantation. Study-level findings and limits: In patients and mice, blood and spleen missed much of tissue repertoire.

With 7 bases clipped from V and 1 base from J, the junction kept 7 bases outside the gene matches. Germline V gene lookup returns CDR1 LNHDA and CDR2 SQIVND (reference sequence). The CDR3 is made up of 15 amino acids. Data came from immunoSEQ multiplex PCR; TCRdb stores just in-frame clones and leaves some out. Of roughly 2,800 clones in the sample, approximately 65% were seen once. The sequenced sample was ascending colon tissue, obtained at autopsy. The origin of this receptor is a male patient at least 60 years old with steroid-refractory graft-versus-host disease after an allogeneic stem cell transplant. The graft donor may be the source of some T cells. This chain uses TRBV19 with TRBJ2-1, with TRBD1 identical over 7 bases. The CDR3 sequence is CASKPGTASYNEQFF. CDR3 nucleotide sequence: TGTGCCAGTAAACCCGGGACAGCTTCCTACAATGAGCAGTTCTTC.